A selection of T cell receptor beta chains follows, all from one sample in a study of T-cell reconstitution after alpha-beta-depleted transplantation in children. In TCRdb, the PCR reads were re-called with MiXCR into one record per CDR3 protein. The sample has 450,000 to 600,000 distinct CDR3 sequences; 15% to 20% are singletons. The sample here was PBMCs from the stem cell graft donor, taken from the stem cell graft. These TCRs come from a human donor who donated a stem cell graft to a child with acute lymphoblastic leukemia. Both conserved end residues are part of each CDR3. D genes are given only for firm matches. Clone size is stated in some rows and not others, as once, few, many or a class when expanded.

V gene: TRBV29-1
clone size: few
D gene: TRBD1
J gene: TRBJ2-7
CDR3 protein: CSVEEGQDLSYEQYF
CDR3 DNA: TGCAGCGTTGAAGAAGGACAGGACCTCTCCTACGAGCAGTACTTC

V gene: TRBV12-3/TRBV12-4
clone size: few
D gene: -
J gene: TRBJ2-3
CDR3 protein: CATQVYSTDTQYF
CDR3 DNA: TGTGCCACCCAGGTCTATAGCACAGATACGCAGTATTTT

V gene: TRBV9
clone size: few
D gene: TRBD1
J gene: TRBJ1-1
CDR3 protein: CASSAGQGAKLAFF
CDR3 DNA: TGTGCCAGCAGCGCGGGACAGGGGGCAAAGTTGGCTTTCTTT

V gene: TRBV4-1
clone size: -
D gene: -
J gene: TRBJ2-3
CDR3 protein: CASSQGGNTDTQYF
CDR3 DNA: TGCGCCAGCAGCCAAGGGGGAAACACAGATACGCAGTATTTT

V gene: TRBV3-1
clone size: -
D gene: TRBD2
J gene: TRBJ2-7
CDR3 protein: CASSPVLAGAYEQYF
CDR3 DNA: TGTGCCAGCAGCCCCGTACTAGCGGGAGCTTACGAGCAGTACTTC

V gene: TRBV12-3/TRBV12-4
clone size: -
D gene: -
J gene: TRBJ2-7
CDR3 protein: CASSLPQVSYEQYF
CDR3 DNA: TGTGCCAGCAGTTTGCCACAGGTCTCTTACGAGCAGTACTTC

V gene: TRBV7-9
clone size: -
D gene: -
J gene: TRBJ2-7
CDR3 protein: CASSFGSLTYEQYF
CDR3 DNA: TGTGCCAGCAGCTTTGGGTCTCTTACCTACGAGCAGTACTTC

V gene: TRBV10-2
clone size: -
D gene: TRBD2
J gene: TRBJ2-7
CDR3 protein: CASSEFPSGRAYEQYF
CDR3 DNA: TGCGCCAGCAGTGAGTTTCCTAGCGGGAGGGCCTACGAGCAGTACTTC

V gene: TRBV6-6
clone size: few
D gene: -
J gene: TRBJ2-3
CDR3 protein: CASSYQGDTQYF
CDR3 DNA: TGTGCCAGCAGTTACCAAGGAGATACGCAGTATTTT

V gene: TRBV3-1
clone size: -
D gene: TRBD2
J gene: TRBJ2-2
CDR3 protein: CASSPTGLAGGRGTGELFF
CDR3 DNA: TGTGCCAGCAGCCCAACCGGACTAGCGGGAGGTCGAGGCACCGGGGAGCTGTTTTTT

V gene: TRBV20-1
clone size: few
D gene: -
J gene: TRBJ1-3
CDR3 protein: CSARKWTDGNTIYF
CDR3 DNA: TGCAGTGCTAGAAAGTGGACAGATGGAAACACCATATATTTT

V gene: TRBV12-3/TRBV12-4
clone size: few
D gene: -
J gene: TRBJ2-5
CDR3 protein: CASSPHPETQYF
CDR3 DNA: TGTGCCAGCAGTCCGCACCCAGAGACCCAGTACTTC

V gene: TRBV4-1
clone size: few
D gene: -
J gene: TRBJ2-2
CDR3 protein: CASSQDRRVPGELFF
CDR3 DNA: TGCGCCAGCAGCCAAGATAGGAGGGTCCCCGGGGAGCTGTTTTTT

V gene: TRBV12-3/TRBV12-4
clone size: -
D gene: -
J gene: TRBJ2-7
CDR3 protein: CASSLVPGAVSAQYF
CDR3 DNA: TGTGCCAGCAGTTTAGTCCCGGGTGCCGTCAGTGCGCAGTACTTC

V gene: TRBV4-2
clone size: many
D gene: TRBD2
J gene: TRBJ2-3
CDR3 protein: CASSQEGRESGTDTQYF
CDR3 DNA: TGTGCCAGCAGCCAAGAAGGGCGGGAGTCTGGCACAGATACGCAGTATTTT

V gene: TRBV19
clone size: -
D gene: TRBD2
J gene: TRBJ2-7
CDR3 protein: CASNPAGDVYEQYF
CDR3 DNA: TGTGCCAGTAACCCAGCGGGAGATGTCTACGAGCAGTACTTC

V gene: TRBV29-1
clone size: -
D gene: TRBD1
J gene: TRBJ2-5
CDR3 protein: CSVARDRGRETQYF
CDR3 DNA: TGCAGCGTTGCGAGGGACAGGGGTAGAGAGACCCAGTACTTC

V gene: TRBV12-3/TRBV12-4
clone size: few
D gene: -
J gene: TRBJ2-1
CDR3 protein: CASSTPGGELDEQFF
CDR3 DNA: TGTGCCAGCAGCACACCCGGCGGGGAGTTGGATGAGCAGTTCTTC

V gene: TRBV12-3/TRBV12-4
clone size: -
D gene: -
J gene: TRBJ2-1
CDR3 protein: CASKLWYNEQFF
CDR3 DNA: TGTGCCAGCAAATTATGGTACAATGAGCAGTTCTTC